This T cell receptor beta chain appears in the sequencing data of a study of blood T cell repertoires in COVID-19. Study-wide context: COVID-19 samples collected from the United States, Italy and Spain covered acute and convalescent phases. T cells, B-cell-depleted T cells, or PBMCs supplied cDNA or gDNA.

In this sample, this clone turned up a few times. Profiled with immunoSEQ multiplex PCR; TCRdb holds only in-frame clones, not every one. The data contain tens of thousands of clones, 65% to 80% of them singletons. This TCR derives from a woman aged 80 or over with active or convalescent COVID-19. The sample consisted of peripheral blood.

The CDR3 sequence: CASSLDSTDADTQYF. The DNA for the CDR3 is TGCGCCAGCAGCTTGGACTCGACAGATGCAGATACGCAGTATTTT. The J gene is TRBJ2-3, the V gene TRBV5-1; D perhaps matches TRBD1 (5 bases). CDR1 is SGHRS, CDR2 YFSETQ, per germline. The CDR3 length is 15 residues. V lost 0 bases, J lost 4 bases, and 12 bases lay in between.